Below are 32 T cell receptor beta chains sequenced from a single sample in a study of shared clonotypes between healthy human individuals. Only in-frame clones appear in the TCRdb table, and some are missing; sequencing was by immunoSEQ multiplex PCR. The sample includes 2 million to 2.5 million clones, approximately 94% of them seen just once. The naive CD8 fraction comprised CD45RO-negative cells positively selected for CCR7 and excluded terminally differentiated effector memory CD45RA+ cells. The sequenced material came from naive CD8+ T cells sorted from blood. The receptors here all came from a man aged 18 to 29 in good health.

The V and J genes are TRBV7-9 and TRBJ1-4, with D maybe TRBD1 (5 bases). V dropped 0 bases and J dropped 8 bases, with 16 bases sitting between them. Germline V gene sequence: CDR1 SEHNR, CDR2 FQNEAQ (reference sequence). The CDR3 length is 16 residues. CDR3 amino acids: CASSLAGRGLKEKLFF. The CDR3 coding sequence is TGTGCCAGCAGCTTAGCGGGTAGGGGTTTGAAAGAAAAACTGTTTTTT.

About this clone: The same CDR3 is also encoded by other DNA sequences in this sample. The chain carries TRBV6-6 and TRBJ2-7; D unclear. The CDR3 length is 13 residues. Per germline, CDR1 MNHNY and CDR2 SVGAGI (reference sequence). The V end lost 0 bases, the J end lost 5 bases, and 8 bases lay between the germline ends. CDR3: CASSYSSGHEQYF. In nucleotides, the CDR3 is TGTGCCAGCAGTTACTCGTCCGGCCACGAGCAGTACTTC.

This clone was seen a few times. V usage is TRBV14 and J usage is TRBJ1-1, with D maybe TRBD1 (6 bases). Looked up from germline, CDR1 is SGHDN and CDR2 is FVKESK. The CDR3 consists of 14 residues. Trimming shortened V by 4 bases and J by 1 base, and 10 bases separated the two germline ends. CDR3 sequence reads: CASSRRGGNTEAFF. The CDR3 DNA is TGTGCCAGCAGCCGCAGGGGAGGGAACACTGAAGCTTTCTTT.

V is TRBV13 and J is TRBJ2-1, with 7 bases aligning to TRBD1. CDR3 length: 16 amino acids. Germline-derived CDR1 and CDR2 are PRHDT and FYEKMQ (reference sequence). V lost 5 bases, J lost 4 bases, and 11 bases stayed unmatched. The CDR3 region is CASSLQPGQLYNEQFF. DNA for the CDR3: TGTGCCAGCAGCCTCCAGCCGGGACAGCTATACAATGAGCAGTTCTTC. Full variable domain (missing parts from reference TRBV13 and TRBJ2-1): AAGVIQSPRHLIKEKRETATLKCYPIPRHDTVYWYQQGPGQDPQFLISFYEKMQSDKGSIPDRFSAQQFSDYHSELNMSSLELGDSALYFCASSLQPGQLYNEQFFGPGTRLTVL.

The count of this clone is one. The rearrangement links TRBV2 to TRBJ1-3, with 7 nucleotides matching TRBD1. The ends lost 5 bases at V and 0 bases at J; junction bases unmatched: 7. The CDR3 runs 16 residues. Germline CDR1 is SNHLY and CDR2 is FYNNEI. This chain's CDR3 is CASSTLTGSSGNTIYF. For the CDR3, the DNA is TGTGCCAGCAGTACTCTGACAGGGAGCTCTGGAAACACCATATATTTT.

Only one count was recorded for this clone. In DNA form, the CDR3 reads TGTGCCAGTAGCCCCGGTGAGGGTATCAATGAGCAGTTCTTC. Protein: CASSPGEGINEQFF. This chain links TRBV19 with TRBJ2-1; D may be TRBD2 (5 bases). Germline CDR1 is LNHDA and CDR2 is SQIVND (reference sequence). V lost 6 bases to trimming and J lost 6 bases, with 15 bases between them. The CDR3 length is 14 residues.

The chain links TRBV6-5 to TRBJ2-3; D unclear. Germline V gene data show CDR1 as MNHEY and CDR2 as SVGAGI. Deletions cut 8 bases from V and 6 bases from J, with 12 bases between. The CDR3 sequence is 12 residues long. CDR3 amino acids: CASSPSPDTQYF. Written as DNA, the CDR3 is TGTGCCAGCTCCCCGAGCCCCGATACGCAGTATTTT.

This chain links TRBV13 with TRBJ1-2; tentatively, D is TRBD1 (5 bases). The V end lost 4 bases, the J end lost 5 bases, and 11 bases lay between the germline ends. The CDR3 covers 13 residues. Per germline, CDR1 PRHDT and CDR2 FYEKMQ (reference sequence). In DNA form, the CDR3 reads TGTGCCAGCAGCTCGGGGGGATTTTATGGCTACACCTTC. Amino acid sequence: CASSSGGFYGYTF.

The V and J genes are TRBV10-3 and TRBJ2-2; the match to TRBD1 covers 10 bases. Germline CDR1 reads ENHRY; CDR2 reads SYGVKD. V lost 3 bases, J lost 7 bases, and 11 bases stayed unmatched. CDR3 size: 17 residues. The CDR3 nucleotides are TGTGCCATCAGTGAATACACAGGGGGACAGGGGCTCGGGGAGCTGTTTTTT. This gives the protein CAISEYTGGQGLGELFF.

The chain combines TRBV29-1 with TRBJ2-5; perhaps TRBD1 as D (6 bases). The CDR3 spans 13 residues. From germline, CDR1 is SQVTM and CDR2 ANQGSEA. Trimming shortened V by 4 bases and J by 7 bases, and 16 bases separated the two germline ends. The CDR3 nucleotides are TGCAGCGTTGTGCTTCAGGGGTCCGCGACCCAGTACTTC. Protein sequence: CSVVLQGSATQYF.

This chain uses TRBV18 with TRBJ1-1; 9 nucleotides align to TRBD1. The CDR3 runs 16 residues. V lost 2 bases to trimming and J lost 1 base; unmatched junction nucleotides: 5. The V gene's germline CDR1 is KGHSH and CDR2 LQKENI. In DNA form, the CDR3 reads TGTGCCAGCTCACCATACAGGGGGCCTGAGAACACTGAAGCTTTCTTT. Translated, it gives CASSPYRGPENTEAFF.

The rearrangement uses TRBV7-9 and TRBJ1-1; D call uncertain. V was pared by 4 bases and J by 8 bases, with 8 bases between. The CDR3 length is 11 residues. CDR1 is SEHNR, CDR2 FQNEAQ, per germline (reference sequence). This chain's CDR3 is CASSSPGEAFF. The CDR3 coding sequence is TGTGCCAGCAGCTCCCCTGGGGAAGCTTTCTTT.

This chain links TRBV30 with TRBJ1-6; TRBD1 matches at 8 bases. The CDR3 loop spans 18 amino acids. The junction had 19 bases not matched to a gene; V was cut back by 2 bases and J by 10 bases. Germline values: CDR1 GTSNPN, CDR2 SVGIG (reference sequence). The DNA for the CDR3 is TGTGCCTGGAGTCCATCGCCACGACAGGGGCTTACTGGGTCACCCCTCCACTTT. This sequence encodes CAWSPSPRQGLTGSPLHF. The whole variable domain, remainder taken from reference TRBV30 and TRBJ1-6, is SQTIHQWPATLVQPVGSPLSLECTVEGTSNPNLYWYRQAAGRGLQLLFYSVGIGQISSEVPQNLSASRPQDRQFILSSKKLLLSDSGFYLCAWSPSPRQGLTGSPLHFGNGTRLTVT.

The genes are TRBV7-9 and TRBJ2-7; D uncertain. The CDR3 runs 13 residues. Per germline, CDR1 SEHNR and CDR2 FQNEAQ (reference sequence). V lost 4 bases, J lost 7 bases, and 14 bases lay in between. CDR3 coding DNA: TGTGCCAGCAGCTCAAGCGTAGGGCGGGAGCAGTACTTC. Its protein product is CASSSSVGREQYF.

The genes are TRBV19 and TRBJ2-7; 7 bases are a match to TRBD2. V trimming: 9 bases; J trimming: 2 bases; junction bases outside the gene matches: 7. The CDR3 contains 13 residues. Germline CDR1 is LNHDA and CDR2 is SQIVND (reference sequence). CDR3 region: CASEGEGAYEQYF. CDR3 nucleotides: TGTGCCAGCGAAGGGGAGGGAGCCTACGAGCAGTACTTC.

This chain connects TRBV7-2 to TRBJ2-7; D perhaps matches TRBD1 (6 bases). CDR3 length: 13 residues. Germline assignment: CDR1 SGHTA and CDR2 FQGNSA. Trimming took 6 bases from V and 2 from J, leaving 11 bases between them. The CDR3 DNA sequence: TGTGCCAGCAGTCCAGGGGTGGCCTACGAGCAGTACTTC. Translating it yields CASSPGVAYEQYF.

The V gene is TRBV27, the J gene TRBJ2-7; 9 nucleotides match TRBD2. This CDR3 region has 16 residues. Germline CDR1 MNHEY, CDR2 SMNVEV (reference sequence). After removal of 2 bases from V and 5 bases from J, the junction contained 10 bases not matched to a gene. CDR3 nucleotides: TGTGCCAGCAGTTTACTGGCGTCTAGCGGGGCCCACGAGCAGTACTTC. Its protein product is CASSLLASSGAHEQYF.

V and J are TRBV2 and TRBJ2-7; D uncertain. The CDR3 extends over 13 amino acids. CDR1 is SNHLY and CDR2 is FYNNEI in the germline V gene. Between the trimmed V and J ends, which lost 1 base and 5 bases, there was a span of 9 bases. This chain's CDR3 is CASSEDLEDEQYF. The CDR3 DNA reads TGTGCCAGCAGTGAAGACCTAGAGGACGAGCAGTACTTC.

CDR3: CASSESRGLVADTQYF. The CDR3 region has the DNA TGCGCCAGCAGTGAATCCAGGGGGCTAGTCGCAGATACGCAGTATTTT. The chain employs TRBV10-1 and TRBJ2-3; 8 bases are a match to TRBD1. CDR3 length: 16 residues. Germline values: CDR1 WNHNN, CDR2 SYGVQD (reference sequence). With 3 bases clipped from V and 4 bases from J, the junction kept 9 bases outside the gene matches.

The V and J genes are TRBV4-3 and TRBJ2-1, with 10 bases that match TRBD2. CDR3 length equals 18 residues. V dropped 5 bases and J dropped 0; count of bases not matched to a gene: 10. Per germline, CDR1 LGHNA and CDR2 YSLEER. The CDR3 DNA reads as TGCGCCAGCAGCTACCTCTTCAGCGGGAGGGACTCCTACAATGAGCAGTTCTTC. This sequence encodes CASSYLFSGRDSYNEQFF.

V and J are TRBV9 and TRBJ2-5; 11 bases map to TRBD1. CDR1 and CDR2 from the germline V gene are SGDLS and YYNGEE. The CDR3 is 16 residues long. V lost 0 bases to trimming and J lost 5 bases; unmatched junction nucleotides: 6. The CDR3 spells CASSVAGTGGRETQYF. DNA of the CDR3: TGTGCCAGCAGCGTAGCGGGGACAGGGGGGAGGGAGACCCAGTACTTC. Full variable domain (missing parts from reference TRBV9 and TRBJ2-5): DSGVTQTPKHLITATGQRVTLRCSPRSGDLSVYWYQQSLDQGLQFLIQYYNGEERAKGNILERFSAQQFPDLHSELNLSSLELGDSALYFCASSVAGTGGRETQYFGPGTRLLVL.

The V gene is TRBV6-5, the J gene TRBJ1-2; 7 positions match TRBD1. V lost 5 bases, J lost 5 bases, and 5 bases stayed unmatched. This CDR3 has 13 amino acids. From germline, CDR1 is MNHEY and CDR2 SVGAGI. Written as DNA, the CDR3 is TGTGCCAGCAGTCAGGGGGTTTTTTATGGCTACACCTTC. It is translated as CASSQGVFYGYTF.

The chain employs TRBV13 and TRBJ1-6; perhaps TRBD1 as D (5 bases). Trimming pared 3 bases from V and 11 bases from J, leaving 23 bases between. The CDR3 contains 17 residues. Germline values: CDR1 PRHDT, CDR2 FYEKMQ (reference sequence). DNA of the CDR3: TGTGCCAGCAGCTTTAGTACCGCCGGGGGACCTGAGGCACCCCTCCACTTT. Residues: CASSFSTAGGPEAPLHF.

The chain recombines TRBV7-2 with TRBJ2-7, with 8 bases aligning to TRBD2. V gave up 0 bases and J gave up 5 bases; unmatched junction bases: 6. This CDR3 is built from 15 residues. Germline V lookup: CDR1 SGHTA, CDR2 FQGNSA. The CDR3, as DNA: TGTGCCAGCAGCTTAGCTAGCGGGGCGGGGAACGAGCAGTACTTC. It translates to CASSLASGAGNEQYF. The full variable domain, its missing parts supplied by reference TRBV7-2 and TRBJ2-7, is GAGVSQSPSNKVTEKGKDVELRCDPISGHTALYWYRQSLGQGLEFLIYFQGNSAPDKSGLPSDRFSAERTGGSVSTLTIQRTQQEDSAVYLCASSLASGAGNEQYFGPGTRLTVT.

The genes are TRBV6-6 and TRBJ1-2, with 8 nucleotides matching TRBD1. This CDR3 is 14 amino acids long. Per germline, CDR1 MNHNY and CDR2 SVGAGI (reference sequence). Trimming cost V 4 bases and J 3 bases; bases outside gene matches: 4. DNA for the CDR3: TGTGCCAGCAGTTGGACAGGGTCCTACTATGGCTACACCTTC. Translating it yields CASSWTGSYYGYTF.

As concerns this clone: In the same sample, other DNA sequences code for this CDR3. The V call is TRBV5-6, the J call TRBJ1-1, with a possible D match to TRBD1 (5 bases). CDR3 size: 13 residues. Germline CDR1 and CDR2: SGHDT and YYEEEE. V was cut by 2 bases and J by 4 bases, with 9 bases left in between. The CDR3 protein is CASSFGGGTEAFF. CDR3 nucleotides: TGTGCCAGCAGCTTTGGGGGGGGCACTGAAGCTTTCTTT.

The V gene is TRBV27, the J gene TRBJ1-6, with D perhaps matching TRBD1 (5 bases). The V end was cut by 6 bases, the J end by 12 bases, with 21 bases between. The CDR3 length is 15 residues. CDR1 and CDR2 from the germline V gene are MNHEY and SMNVEV (reference sequence). The CDR3 DNA reads TGTGCCAGCAGGCCAACGTACTCAGGGTTGGAACCCCTCCACTTT. This encodes CASRPTYSGLEPLHF.

J is TRBJ2-7 and V is TRBV11-2, with D tentatively TRBD1 (6 bases). Deletions cut 2 bases from V and 4 bases from J, with 12 bases between. The CDR3 has 14 amino acids. Germline-derived CDR1 and CDR2 are SGHAT and FQNNGV. The CDR3 loop reads CASSLFTGSYEQYF. The CDR3 DNA reads TGTGCCAGCAGCTTATTTACAGGGAGTTACGAGCAGTACTTC.

The V and J genes are TRBV6-5 and TRBJ2-7; D ambiguous. With 6 bases removed from V and 1 base from J, the gap between germline ends came to 10 bases. The CDR3 has 13 residues. The germline V gene has CDR1 MNHEY and CDR2 SVGAGI. As DNA, the CDR3 is TGTGCCAGCAGCCTGAGCGAGTCCTACGAGCAGTACTTC. Translation: CASSLSESYEQYF.

V usage is TRBV5-4 and J usage is TRBJ2-1; 8 bases align to TRBD2. This CDR3 spans 13 amino acids. Germline V CDR1 and CDR2: SGHNT, YYREEE (reference sequence). The CDR3 loop reads CAVGGAANNEQFF. In DNA form, the CDR3 reads TGTGCTGTCGGGGGGGCAGCAAACAATGAGCAGTTCTTC.

Only one count was recorded for this clone. This chain uses TRBV6-5 with TRBJ2-3; unclear D gene. This CDR3 comprises 14 residues. The germline V gene encodes CDR1 MNHEY and CDR2 SVGAGI. The V and J ends lost 4 bases and 1 base respectively, with 9 bases between them. CDR3 region: CASSFGSRTDTQYF. In DNA, the CDR3 is TGTGCCAGCAGTTTCGGGTCCCGCACAGATACGCAGTATTTT.

This chain joins TRBV27 and TRBJ1-5; D is undetermined. V lost 6 bases and J lost 14, with 23 bases in between. The germline CDR1 and CDR2 sequences are MNHEY and SMNVEV (reference sequence). The CDR3 runs to 14 residues. CDR3 residues: CASSPSNSNHLEHF. DNA for the CDR3: TGTGCCAGCAGCCCTAGTAACAGCAATCATTTGGAGCATTTT.